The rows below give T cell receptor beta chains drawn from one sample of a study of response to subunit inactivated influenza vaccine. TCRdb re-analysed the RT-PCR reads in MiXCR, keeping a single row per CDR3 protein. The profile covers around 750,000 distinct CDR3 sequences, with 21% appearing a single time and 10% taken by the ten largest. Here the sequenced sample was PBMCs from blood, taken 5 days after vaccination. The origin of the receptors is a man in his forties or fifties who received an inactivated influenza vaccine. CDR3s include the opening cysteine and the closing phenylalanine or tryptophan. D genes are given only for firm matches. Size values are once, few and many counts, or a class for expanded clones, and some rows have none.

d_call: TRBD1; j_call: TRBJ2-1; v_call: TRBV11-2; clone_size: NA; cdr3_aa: CASSLIQGAYNEQFF; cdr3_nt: TGTGCCAGCAGCTTAATACAGGGGGCCTACAATGAGCAGTTCTTC
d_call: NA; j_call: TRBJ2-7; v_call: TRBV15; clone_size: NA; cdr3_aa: CATSRGRGGLYYEQYF; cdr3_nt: TGTGCCACCAGCAGAGGGAGAGGAGGCCTCTACTACGAGCAGTACTTC
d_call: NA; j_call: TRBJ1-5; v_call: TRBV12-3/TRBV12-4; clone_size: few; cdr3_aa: CASSSTGGGRFQPQHF; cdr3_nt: TGTGCCAGCAGTTCGACGGGGGGGGGCCGGTTTCAGCCCCAGCATTTT
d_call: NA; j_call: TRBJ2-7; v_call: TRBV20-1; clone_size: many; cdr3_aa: CSARDGSSIDEQYF; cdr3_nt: TGCAGTGCTAGAGATGGTAGCTCTATCGACGAGCAGTACTTC
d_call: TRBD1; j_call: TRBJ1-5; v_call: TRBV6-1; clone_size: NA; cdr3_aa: CASGTGSNQPQHF; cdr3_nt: TGTGCCAGCGGGACAGGGAGCAATCAGCCCCAGCATTTT
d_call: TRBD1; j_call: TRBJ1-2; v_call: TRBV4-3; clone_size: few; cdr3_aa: CASSQGPGGDYGYTF; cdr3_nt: TGCGCCAGCAGCCAAGGTCCAGGGGGCGACTATGGCTACACCTTC
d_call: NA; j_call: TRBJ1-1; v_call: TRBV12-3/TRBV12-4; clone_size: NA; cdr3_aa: CAIHPAGKAFF; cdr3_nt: TGTGCCATCCACCCGGCAGGGAAAGCTTTCTTT
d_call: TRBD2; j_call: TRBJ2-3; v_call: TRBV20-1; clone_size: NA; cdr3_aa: CSARDPGTSGDTQYF; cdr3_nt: TGCAGTGCTAGGGACCCCGGGACTAGCGGAGATACGCAGTATTTT
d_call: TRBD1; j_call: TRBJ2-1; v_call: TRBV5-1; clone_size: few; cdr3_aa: CASSLDRGNWNEQFF; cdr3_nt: TGCGCCAGCAGCTTGGACAGGGGGAATTGGAATGAGCAGTTCTTC
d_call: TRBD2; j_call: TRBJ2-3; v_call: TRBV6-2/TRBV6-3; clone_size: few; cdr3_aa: CASQGLAGGTQYF; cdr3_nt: TGTGCCAGCCAAGGACTAGCGGGGGGTACGCAGTATTTT
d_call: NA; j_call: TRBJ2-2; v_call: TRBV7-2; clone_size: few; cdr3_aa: CASRMQGGRNTGELFF; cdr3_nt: TGTGCCAGCAGAATGCAGGGGGGCCGGAACACCGGGGAGCTGTTTTTT
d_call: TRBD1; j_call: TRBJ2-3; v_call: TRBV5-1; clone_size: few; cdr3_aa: CASSWPQGVGDTQYF; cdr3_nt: TGCGCCAGCAGCTGGCCACAGGGGGTTGGAGATACGCAGTATTTT
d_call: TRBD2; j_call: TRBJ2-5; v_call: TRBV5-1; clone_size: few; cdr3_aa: CASSLVTSGQQETQYF; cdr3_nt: TGCGCCAGCAGCTTGGTGACTAGCGGGCAACAAGAGACCCAGTACTTC
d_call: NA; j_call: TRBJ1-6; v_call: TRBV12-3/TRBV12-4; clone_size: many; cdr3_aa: CASSPTGFGARSPLHF; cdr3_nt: TGTGCCAGCAGCCCAACAGGCTTCGGCGCGCGATCACCCCTCCACTTT
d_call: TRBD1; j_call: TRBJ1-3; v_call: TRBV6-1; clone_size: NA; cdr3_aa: CASSATGPGNTIYF; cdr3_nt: TGTGCCAGCAGTGCGACAGGGCCCGGAAACACCATATATTTT
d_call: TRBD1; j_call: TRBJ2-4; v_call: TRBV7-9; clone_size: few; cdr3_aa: CASSQGQGLQYF; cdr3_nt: TGTGCCAGCAGCCAGGGACAGGGGCTTCAGTACTTC
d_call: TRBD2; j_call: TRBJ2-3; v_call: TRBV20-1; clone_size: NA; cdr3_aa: CSARRVAGSDTQYF; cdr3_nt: TGCAGTGCTAGAAGGGTAGCGGGATCGGATACGCAGTATTTT
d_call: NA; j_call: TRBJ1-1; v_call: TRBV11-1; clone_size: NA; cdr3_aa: CASSNKAGLGHPNTEAFF; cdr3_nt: TGTGCCAGCAGTAATAAAGCCGGTTTGGGACATCCGAACACTGAAGCTTTCTTT
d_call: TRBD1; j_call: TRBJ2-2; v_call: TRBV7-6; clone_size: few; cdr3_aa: CASTRKLRQGTGELFF; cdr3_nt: TGTGCCAGCACGCGAAAATTGAGACAGGGGACCGGGGAGCTGTTTTTT
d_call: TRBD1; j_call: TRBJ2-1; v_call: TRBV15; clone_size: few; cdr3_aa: CATRSGTGHYNEQFF; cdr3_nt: TGTGCCACCAGGTCCGGGACAGGGCACTACAATGAGCAGTTCTTC
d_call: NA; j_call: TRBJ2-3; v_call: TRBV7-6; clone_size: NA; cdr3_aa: CASSLAGELTDTQYF; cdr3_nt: TGTGCCAGCAGCTTAGCGGGGGAGCTCACAGATACGCAGTATTTT
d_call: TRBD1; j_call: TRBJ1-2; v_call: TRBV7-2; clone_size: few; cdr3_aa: CASSRPEGAGGYTF; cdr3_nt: TGTGCCAGCAGCCGACCCGAGGGGGCGGGTGGCTACACCTTC
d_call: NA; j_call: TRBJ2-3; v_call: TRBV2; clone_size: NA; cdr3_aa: CASSSKPQRASTDTQYF; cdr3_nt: TGTGCCAGCAGCTCCAAACCACAGCGGGCTAGCACAGATACGCAGTATTTT
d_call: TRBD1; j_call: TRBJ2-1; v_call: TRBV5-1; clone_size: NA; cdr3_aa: CASSSTGSTYNEQFF; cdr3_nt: TGCGCCAGCAGCTCGACAGGGTCGACCTACAATGAGCAGTTCTTC
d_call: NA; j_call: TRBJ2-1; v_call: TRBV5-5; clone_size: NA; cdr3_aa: CASSLEWTVYNEQFF; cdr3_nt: TGTGCCAGCAGCTTGGAGTGGACGGTCTACAATGAGCAGTTCTTC
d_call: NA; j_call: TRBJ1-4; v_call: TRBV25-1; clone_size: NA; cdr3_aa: CASRPLGAIQKLFF; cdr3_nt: TGTGCCAGCAGACCCCTCGGGGCTATTCAAAAACTGTTTTTT
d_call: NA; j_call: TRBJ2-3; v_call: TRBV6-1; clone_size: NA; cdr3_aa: CASRTGQSFTDTQYF; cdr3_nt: TGTGCCAGCAGAACAGGACAGAGCTTCACAGATACGCAGTATTTT
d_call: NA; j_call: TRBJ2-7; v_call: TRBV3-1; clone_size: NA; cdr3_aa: CASSHTSNPYEQYF; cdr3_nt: TGTGCCAGCAGCCATACTTCTAATCCCTACGAGCAGTACTTC
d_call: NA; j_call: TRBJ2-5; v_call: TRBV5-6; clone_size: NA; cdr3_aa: CASSLPGWETQYF; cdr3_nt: TGTGCCAGCAGCCTGCCAGGGTGGGAGACCCAGTACTTC
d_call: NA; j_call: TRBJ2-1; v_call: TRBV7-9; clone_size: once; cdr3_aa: CASSFLENEQFF; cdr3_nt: TGTGCCAGCAGCTTTCTGGAAAATGAGCAGTTCTTC
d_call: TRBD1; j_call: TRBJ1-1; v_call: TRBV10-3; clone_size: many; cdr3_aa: CAINRQGANTEAFF; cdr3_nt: TGTGCCATCAACCGACAGGGAGCGAACACTGAAGCTTTCTTT
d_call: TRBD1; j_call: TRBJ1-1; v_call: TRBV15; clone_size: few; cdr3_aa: CATRGTGPTEAFF; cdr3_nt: TGTGCCACCAGAGGGACAGGTCCCACTGAAGCTTTCTTT
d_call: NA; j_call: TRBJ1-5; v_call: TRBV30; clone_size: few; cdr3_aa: CAWGQGLWNQPQHF; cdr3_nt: TGTGCCTGGGGGCAGGGTCTATGGAATCAGCCCCAGCATTTT
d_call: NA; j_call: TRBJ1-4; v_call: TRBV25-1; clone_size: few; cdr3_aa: CASSKNGDATNEKLFF; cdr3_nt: TGTGCCAGCAGTAAAAACGGTGATGCAACTAATGAAAAACTGTTTTTT
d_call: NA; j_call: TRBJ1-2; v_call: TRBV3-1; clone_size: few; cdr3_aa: CASSQGRIYGYTF; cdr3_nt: TGTGCCAGCAGCCAAGGGCGGATTTATGGCTACACCTTC
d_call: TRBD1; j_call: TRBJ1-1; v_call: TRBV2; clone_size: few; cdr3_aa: CASSETLQGLNTEAFF; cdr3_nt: TGTGCCAGCAGTGAGACTTTACAGGGGTTGAACACTGAAGCTTTCTTT
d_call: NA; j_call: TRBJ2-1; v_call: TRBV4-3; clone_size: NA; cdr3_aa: CASSQELVDNEQFF; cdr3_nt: TGCGCCAGCAGCCAAGAACTCGTTGACAATGAGCAGTTCTTC
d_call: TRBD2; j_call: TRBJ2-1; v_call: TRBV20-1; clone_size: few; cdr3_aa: CSASSAGGYNEQFF; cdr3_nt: TGCAGTGCTAGTTCAGCGGGAGGCTACAATGAGCAGTTCTTC
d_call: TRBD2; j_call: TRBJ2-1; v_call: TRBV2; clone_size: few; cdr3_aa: CASRDLGTRGSGEQFF; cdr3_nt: TGTGCCAGCAGAGACCTTGGGACTAGAGGGTCTGGTGAGCAGTTCTTC
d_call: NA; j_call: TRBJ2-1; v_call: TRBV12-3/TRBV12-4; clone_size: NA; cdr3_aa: CASSFGGFEQFF; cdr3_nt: TGTGCCAGCAGTTTCGGGGGTTTCGAGCAGTTCTTC
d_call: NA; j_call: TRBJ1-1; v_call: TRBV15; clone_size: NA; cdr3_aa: CATSVPGGSTEAFF; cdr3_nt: TGTGCCACCAGCGTGCCCGGGGGCTCGACTGAAGCTTTCTTT
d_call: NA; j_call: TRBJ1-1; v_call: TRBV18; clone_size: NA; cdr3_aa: CASSRGLRGNTEAFF; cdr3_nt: TGTGCCAGCTCACGGGGATTAAGGGGAAACACTGAAGCTTTCTTT
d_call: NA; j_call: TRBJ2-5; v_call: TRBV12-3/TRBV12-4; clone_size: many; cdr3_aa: CASSSEATQYF; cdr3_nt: TGTGCCAGCAGTAGCGAAGCGACCCAGTACTTC
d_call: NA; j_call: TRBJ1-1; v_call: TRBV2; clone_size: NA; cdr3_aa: CASSETEYTEAFF; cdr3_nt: TGTGCCAGCAGTGAAACAGAGTACACTGAAGCTTTCTTT
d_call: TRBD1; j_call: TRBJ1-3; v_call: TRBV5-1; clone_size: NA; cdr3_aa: CASSEGQVSGNTIYF; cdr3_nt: TGCGCCAGCAGCGAAGGACAGGTCTCTGGAAACACCATATATTTT
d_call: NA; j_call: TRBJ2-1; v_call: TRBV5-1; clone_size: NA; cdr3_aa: CASSLAGAGGHYNEQFF; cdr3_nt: TGCGCCAGCAGCTTGGCTGGGGCGGGCGGTCATTACAATGAGCAGTTCTTC
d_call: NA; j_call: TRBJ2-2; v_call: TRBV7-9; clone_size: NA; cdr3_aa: CASSPREPYTGELFF; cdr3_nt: TGTGCCAGCAGCCCCAGGGAGCCGTACACCGGGGAGCTGTTTTTT
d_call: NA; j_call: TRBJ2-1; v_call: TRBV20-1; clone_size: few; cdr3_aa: CSATQDGEQFF; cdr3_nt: TGCAGTGCAACTCAGGATGGCGAGCAGTTCTTC
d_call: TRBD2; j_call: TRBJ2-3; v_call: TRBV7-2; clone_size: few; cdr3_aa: CASSLAPWAGGRWDTQYF; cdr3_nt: TGTGCCAGCAGCCTAGCGCCGTGGGCGGGAGGGAGGTGGGATACGCAGTATTTT
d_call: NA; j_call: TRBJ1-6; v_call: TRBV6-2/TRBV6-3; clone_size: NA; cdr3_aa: CASSYSGTSNSPLHF; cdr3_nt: TGTGCCAGCAGTTACAGCGGGACCTCTAATTCACCCCTCCACTTT
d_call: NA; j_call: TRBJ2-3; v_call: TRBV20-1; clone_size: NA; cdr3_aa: CSARDTDEPTDTQYF; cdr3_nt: TGCAGTGCTAGAGATACGGACGAACCCACAGATACGCAGTATTTT
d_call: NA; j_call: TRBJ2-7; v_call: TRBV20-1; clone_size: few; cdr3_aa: CSPLLPGLIYEQYF; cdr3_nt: TGCAGTCCACTATTGCCGGGACTCATCTACGAGCAGTACTTC
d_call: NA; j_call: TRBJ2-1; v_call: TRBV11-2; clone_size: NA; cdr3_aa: CASTSGSGEQFF; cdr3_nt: TGTGCCAGCACCTCGGGGTCGGGTGAGCAGTTCTTC
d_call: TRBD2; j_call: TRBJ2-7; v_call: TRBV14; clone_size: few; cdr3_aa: CASSQGSTWTSVHYEQYF; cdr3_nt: TGTGCCAGCAGCCAAGGCAGTACTTGGACTAGCGTTCACTACGAGCAGTACTTC
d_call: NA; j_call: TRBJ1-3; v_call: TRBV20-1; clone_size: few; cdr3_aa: CSASAGDGNTIYF; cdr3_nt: TGCAGTGCGTCAGCAGGGGATGGAAACACCATATATTTT